This T cell receptor beta chain was sequenced during a study of cytomegalovirus exposure and HLA in healthy donors. General study points: Across donors, most TCRs were seen rarely, yet some public ones were widespread. Reports credit the classifier with highly specific, highly sensitive diagnosis of cytomegalovirus status.

This clone was seen a few times. What it recognizes is unknown. A much more abundant neighbour one base away suggests this may be a read error. Other DNA sequences in the sample encode the same CDR3. With 60 Vbeta and 13 Jbeta primers, the PCR was carried out. Some clones are missing from TCRdb's copy, which holds only in-frame ones; the method was immunoSEQ multiplex PCR. Here the sample spans some 150,000 clones, over 75% being singletons. The sequence derives from a woman in her 40s in good health and CMV-seropositive. Material: PBMCs.

The CDR3 loop reads CASSLAGGRANTEAFF. The CDR3 coding sequence is TGTGCCAGCAGCTTAGCCGGGGGGAGGGCGAACACTGAAGCTTTCTTT. The V gene is TRBV11-2, the J gene TRBJ1-1; the D gene is possibly TRBD1 (5 bases). CDR1 and CDR2 (germline): SGHAT, FQNNGV. This CDR3 spans 16 amino acids. Trimming left V 1 base short and J 1 base short, with 13 bases between.